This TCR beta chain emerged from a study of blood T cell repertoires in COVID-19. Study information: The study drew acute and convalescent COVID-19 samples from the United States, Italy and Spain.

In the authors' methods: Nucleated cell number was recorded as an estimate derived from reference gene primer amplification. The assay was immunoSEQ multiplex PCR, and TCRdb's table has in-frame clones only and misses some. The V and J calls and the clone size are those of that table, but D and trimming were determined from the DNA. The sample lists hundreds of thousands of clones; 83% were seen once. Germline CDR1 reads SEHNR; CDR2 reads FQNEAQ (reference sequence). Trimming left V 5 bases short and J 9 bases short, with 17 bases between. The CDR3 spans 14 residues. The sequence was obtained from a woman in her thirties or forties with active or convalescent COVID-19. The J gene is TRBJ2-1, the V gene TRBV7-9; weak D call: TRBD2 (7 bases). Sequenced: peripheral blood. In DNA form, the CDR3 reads TGTGCCAGCAGCGGGGGGGCAGGGCTCGGTGAGCAGTTCTTC. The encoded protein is CASSGGAGLGEQFF.